These 15 T cell receptor beta chains came from one sample sequenced in a study of blood T cell repertoires in COVID-19. Clones were read by immunoSEQ multiplex PCR, and TCRdb kept only the in-frame ones, dropping some. The sample has 300,000 or so clones, approximately 87% seen once. The specimen sequenced was peripheral blood. These receptors were taken from a woman aged 45-59 years who had recovered from COVID-19.

V and J are TRBV11-3 and TRBJ1-1; TRBD1 is a possible D gene (6 bases). The CDR3 is made up of 12 amino acids. V was trimmed by 7 bases and J by 8 bases, leaving 14 bases between them. The germline gives CDR1 SGHNT, CDR2 YENEEA. The CDR3 DNA follows: TGTGCCAGCAAGGGGGAGGGTGAGGAAGCTTTCTTT. This gives the protein CASKGEGEEAFF.

The V and J genes are TRBV24-1 and TRBJ2-7, with D possibly being TRBD1 (5 bases). Germline CDR1 is KGHDR and CDR2 is SFDVKD. Trimming shortened V by 5 bases and J by 2 bases, and 9 bases separated the two germline ends. This CDR3 comprises 13 residues. In DNA form, the CDR3 reads TGTGCCACCAGTGTAGCAGGGACCTACGAGCAGTACTTC. The encoded protein is CATSVAGTYEQYF.

The chain uses TRBV5-8 and TRBJ1-5; TRBD1 matches 12 bases. V lost 6 bases, J lost 8 bases, and 12 bases stayed unmatched. Germline V gene data show CDR1 as SGHTS and CDR2 as YDEGEE. The length of the CDR3 is 16 residues. The CDR3 DNA sequence: TGTGCCAGCACCCTGGTGGGACAGGGGGCGCGGAAGCCCCAGCATTTT. Encoded protein: CASTLVGQGARKPQHF.

The rearrangement uses TRBV30 and TRBJ2-5, with a possible D match to TRBD1 (6 bases). The CDR3 covers 12 residues. Trimming took off 5 bases at V and 5 bases at J, with 12 bases between the two ends. Germline V gene sequence: CDR1 GTSNPN, CDR2 SVGIG (reference sequence). DNA of the CDR3: TGTGCCTGGGGGGGACACCGGGAGACCCAGTACTTC. As protein: CAWGGHRETQYF.

The V call is TRBV4-1, the J call TRBJ2-3; D not resolved. Looked up from germline, CDR1 is MGHRA and CDR2 is YSYEKL. Trimming took off 1 base at V and 4 bases at J, with 12 bases between the two ends. The CDR3 has 15 residues. The DNA for the CDR3 is TGCGCCAGCAGCCAAGGTTCTTACCGGTCAGATACGCAGTATTTT. Protein: CASSQGSYRSDTQYF.

The gene calls are TRBV19 and TRBJ1-4, with 8 bases fitting TRBD1. CDR1 LNHDA and CDR2 SQIVND come from the germline V gene (reference sequence). V gave up 5 bases and J gave up 6 bases; unmatched junction bases: 8. The CDR3 is 15 amino acids. CDR3 sequence (DNA): TGTGCCAGTAGTCCCAGGACAGGGAATGATGAAAAACTGTTTTTT. Its translation: CASSPRTGNDEKLFF.

The chain is built from TRBV13 and TRBJ2-3; 9 bases match TRBD2. Germline V gene sequence: CDR1 PRHDT, CDR2 FYEKMQ (reference sequence). V trimming: 4 bases; J trimming: 3 bases; junction bases outside the gene matches: 8. The CDR3 has 16 amino acids. This CDR3 is CASSSLAGVGTDTQYF. The DNA for the CDR3 is TGTGCCAGCAGCTCATTAGCGGGAGTTGGGACAGATACGCAGTATTTT.

V gene TRBV4-2 combines with J gene TRBJ2-2; 8 nucleotides line up with TRBD2. Germline lookup yields CDR1 LGHNA and CDR2 YNFKEQ. The ends lost 4 bases at V and 5 bases at J; junction bases unmatched: 9. The CDR3 sequence is 16 residues long. For the CDR3, the DNA is TGTGCCAGCAGCCCTCGAGCGGGAGTCGGGACCGGGGAGCTGTTTTTT. This encodes CASSPRAGVGTGELFF.

The rearrangement joins TRBV10-3 to TRBJ1-2, with 9 bases aligning to TRBD1. The CDR3 contains 16 residues. Germline assignment: CDR1 ENHRY and CDR2 SYGVKD. Trimming took 2 bases from V and 4 from J; bases not matched to a gene: 8. CDR3 protein: CAISERGGQGLYGYTF. CDR3 DNA sequence: TGTGCCATCAGTGAGAGAGGAGGACAGGGGCTCTATGGCTACACCTTC.

Points on this clone: A read error may account for a junction end that differs from germline. The J gene is TRBJ1-5, the V gene TRBV5-6, with D possibly matching TRBD1 (5 bases). The germline gives CDR1 SGHDT, CDR2 YYEEEE. The CDR3 covers 10 residues. In nucleotides, the CDR3 is TGTGCCAGCAGCTGGGACTATCACAGTTTT. Translated, it gives CASSWDYHSF.

This sequence joins TRBV6-5 and TRBJ2-7, with TRBD1 matching 8 bases. Germline CDR1 is MNHEY and CDR2 is SVGAGI. After removal of 6 bases from V and 2 bases from J, the junction contained 3 bases not matched to a gene. The CDR3 is 13 residues long. The CDR3, as DNA: TGTGCCAGCAGAAAGACAGGGGCCTACGAGCAGTACTTC. This encodes CASRKTGAYEQYF.

The genes are TRBV30 and TRBJ2-2, with D possibly matching TRBD1 (5 bases). Trimming shortened V by 1 base and J by 4 bases, and 10 bases separated the two germline ends. The CDR3 is 14 amino acids. The germline gives CDR1 GTSNPN, CDR2 SVGIG (reference sequence). DNA of the CDR3: TGTGCCTGGAGTGGGGGCGTGGGCACCGGGGAGCTGTTTTTT. Its translation is CAWSGGVGTGELFF.

This clone was seen a single time. The chain uses TRBV13 and TRBJ1-5; weak D call: TRBD1 (6 bases). The CDR3 contains 12 residues. Germline-derived CDR1 and CDR2 are PRHDT and FYEKMQ (reference sequence). The V and J ends lost 0 bases and 15 bases respectively, with 12 bases between them. CDR3 sequence reads: CASSLGSGVPHF. DNA for the CDR3: TGTGCCAGCAGCTTAGGGTCAGGGGTTCCGCATTTT.

CDR3 DNA sequence: TGTGCCAGCAGCCCCCTGGGCGGGAGGGCCGGCGACGAGCAGTACTTC. The encoded protein is CASSPLGGRAGDEQYF. The chain carries TRBV5-4 and TRBJ2-7, with 9 bases that match TRBD2. V shed 4 bases and J 5 bases; nucleotides not matched to a gene: 13. Germline lookup yields CDR1 SGHNT and CDR2 YYREEE (reference sequence). CDR3 length: 16 residues.

The chain is built from TRBV7-2 and TRBJ1-1; D gene ambiguous. Germline V gene sequence: CDR1 SGHTA, CDR2 FQGNSA. The V and J ends lost 3 bases and 0 bases respectively, with 8 bases between them. This CDR3 comprises 14 residues. The CDR3 is CASSLSAMNTEAFF. CDR3 nucleotide sequence: TGTGCCAGCAGCTTGAGCGCTATGAACACTGAAGCTTTCTTT.